This T cell receptor (beta chain) was recovered during a study of beta chain features in type 1 diabetes. The wider study: No patient-donor differences in age, gender, total cells or subset yield.

Study-level points and caveats: Shortening that was moderate but significant affected the TCRB CDR3s of Type 1 diabetes patients in all four CD4+ subsets. cDNA-based reads could over-represent cells with high TCR expression.

Sequenced material consisted of expressed TCRB transcripts (all of the isolated RNA was reverse transcribed). The assay was immunoSEQ multiplex PCR, and TCRdb's table has in-frame clones only and misses some. The data contain 500,000 to 650,000 clones, around 12% of them seen just once; the ten biggest clones take up about 0.11%. This clone was observed a handful of times. The antigen remains unidentified. The CDR3 loop spans 13 amino acids. V shed 4 bases and J shed 8 bases, with 9 bases lying between them. Looked up from germline, CDR1 is WNHNN and CDR2 is SYGVQD (reference sequence). Cell sorting via CD45RO/CCR7/CD25/CD127/CD95/CD27 was performed to obtain CD4+ naive, central memory, regulatory and stem cell-like memory cells.

The source material was naive CD4+ T cells from blood. This receptor was taken from a man under 40 with type 1 diabetes. V usage is TRBV10-1 and J usage is TRBJ1-6; D not resolved. CDR3 loop: CASSAVVDSPLHF. The CDR3 DNA reads TGCGCCAGCAGTGCAGTAGTGGATTCACCCCTCCACTTT.